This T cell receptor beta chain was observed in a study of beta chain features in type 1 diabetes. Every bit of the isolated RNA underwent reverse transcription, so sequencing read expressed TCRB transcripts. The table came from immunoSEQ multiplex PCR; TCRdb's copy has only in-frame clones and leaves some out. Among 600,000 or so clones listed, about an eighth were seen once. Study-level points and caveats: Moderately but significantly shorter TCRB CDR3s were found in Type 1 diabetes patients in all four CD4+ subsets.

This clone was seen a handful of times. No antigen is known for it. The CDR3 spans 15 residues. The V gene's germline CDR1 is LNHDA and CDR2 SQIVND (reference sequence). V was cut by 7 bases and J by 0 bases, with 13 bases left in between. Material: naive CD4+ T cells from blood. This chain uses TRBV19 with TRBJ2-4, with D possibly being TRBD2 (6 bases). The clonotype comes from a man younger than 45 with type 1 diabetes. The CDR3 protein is CASNGGLLAKNIQYF. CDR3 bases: TGTGCCAGTAACGGGGGACTTCTAGCCAAAAACATTCAGTACTTC.